These 19 T cell receptor beta chains originate from one sample sequenced in a study of vaccination and CD4 T cells after COVID-19. Stated treatment: approximately nine-day PBMC culture with coronavirus spike peptide pools or control peptides (ViraFEST assay). CD4+ T cells that had been cultured provided DNA sequenced with the Oncomine TCR Beta short-read assay. In TCRdb, the PCR reads were re-called with MiXCR into one record per CDR3 protein. This table holds some 11,000 distinct CDR3 sequences, roughly 61% found once. No antigen is known for these receptors. The material was CD4+ T cells from blood, cultured in vitro, obtained before SARS-CoV-2 vaccination. These receptors were obtained from a human donor who had recovered from COVID-19.

This clonotype was observed a handful of times. The chain is built from TRBV10-3 and TRBJ1-6, with TRBD1 identical over 8 bases. V gave up 4 bases and J gave up 10 bases; unmatched junction bases: 6. Germline CDR1 and CDR2: ENHRY and SYGVKD. CDR3 length: 14 amino acids. The chain's CDR3 is CAISADREGSPLHF. CDR3 DNA: TGTGCCATCAGTGCGGACAGGGAAGGGTCACCCCTCCACTTT.

This chain uses TRBV11-2 with TRBJ1-5, with D tentatively TRBD1 (5 bases). The CDR3 consists of 16 residues. V was trimmed by 1 base and J by 0 bases, leaving 10 bases between them. The germline gives CDR1 SGHAT, CDR2 FQNNGV. In DNA, the CDR3 is TGTGCCAGCAGCTTAGTATGGGGGTATAGCAATCAGCCCCAGCATTTT. Translation gives CASSLVWGYSNQPQHF. The complete variable domain, with remaining parts taken from reference TRBV11-2 and TRBJ1-5, reads EAGVAQSPRYKIIEKRQSVAFWCNPISGHATLYWYQQILGQGPKLLIQFQNNGVVDDSQLPKDRFSAERLKGVDSTLKIQPAKLEDSAVYLCASSLVWGYSNQPQHFGDGTRLSIL.

The chain recombines TRBV6-1 with TRBJ2-3, with unresolved D. Germline lookup yields CDR1 MNHNS and CDR2 SASEGT. This CDR3 region has 13 residues. The V gene lost 8 bases and the J gene lost 6 bases, with 15 bases spanning the gap. The CDR3 DNA sequence: TGTGCCAGCCACCAGGCAGGCGCGGATACGCAGTATTTT. Its translation: CASHQAGADTQYF.

The chain couples TRBV9 to TRBJ1-6; 7 bases agree with TRBD1. The germline V gene encodes CDR1 SGDLS and CDR2 YYNGEE. There are 15 residues in the CDR3. V gave up 4 bases and J gave up 7 bases; unmatched junction bases: 8. The CDR3 nucleotides are TGTGCCAGCAGCCCCAGGACAGGCCGCAATTCACCCCTCCACTTT. Encoded protein: CASSPRTGRNSPLHF.

The chain uses TRBV19 and TRBJ1-2, with 7 positions matching TRBD1. V was clipped by 5 bases and J by 5 bases; unmatched bases: 8. The CDR3 runs to 14 residues. Germline V gives CDR1 LNHDA, CDR2 SQIVND (reference sequence). The CDR3 loop reads CASSFTGATYGYTF. DNA for the CDR3: TGTGCCAGTAGTTTTACAGGGGCCACATATGGCTACACCTTC.

The chain links TRBV3-1 to TRBJ1-5; D gene ambiguous. Germline V lookup: CDR1 LGHDT, CDR2 YNNKEL (reference sequence). The CDR3 has 13 amino acids. V lost 3 bases to trimming and J lost 2 bases, with 5 bases between them. CDR3 loop: CASSHGGNQPQHF. In DNA form, the CDR3 reads TGTGCCAGCAGCCATGGTGGCAATCAGCCCCAGCATTTT.

The rearrangement links TRBV2 to TRBJ1-6; the D gene is possibly TRBD1 (5 bases). Germline V gene data show CDR1 as SNHLY and CDR2 as FYNNEI. Trimming stripped 3 bases from V and 8 bases from J, with 14 bases between. The CDR3 runs 15 residues. The CDR3 bases are TGTGCCAGCAGTGAGTCCAGGGATGGTTATTCACCCCTCCACTTT. Translating it yields CASSESRDGYSPLHF.

This clonotype was detected only a few times. The chain combines TRBV2 with TRBJ2-5; TRBD1 aligns across 7 bases. The ends lost 7 bases at V and 5 bases at J; junction bases unmatched: 7. The CDR3 extends over 13 amino acids. Germline V gene lookup returns CDR1 SNHLY and CDR2 FYNNEI. For the CDR3, the DNA is TGTGCCAGCACGGTAACCAGGGGGGAGACCCAGTACTTC. Translation gives CASTVTRGETQYF.

This sequence joins TRBV18 and TRBJ1-6; possible D gene TRBD1, 5 bases. The CDR3 has 15 amino acids. Germline CDR1 reads KGHSH; CDR2 reads LQKENI. The ends were cut back, 2 bases at V and 8 bases at J, with 13 bases in the middle. The CDR3 DNA follows: TGTGCCAGCTCACCAAGCGACAGCACCGATTCACCCCTCCACTTT. It specifies CASSPSDSTDSPLHF.

This clonotype was recorded only once. The chain has TRBV11-2 and TRBJ1-1; D ambiguous. Per germline, CDR1 SGHAT and CDR2 FQNNGV. This CDR3 has 15 amino acids. V was clipped by 5 bases and J by 0 bases, with 13 bases between them. DNA for the CDR3: TGTGCCAGCAGCGCCAAGGGTTGGTTGAACACTGAAGCTTTCTTT. Translation: CASSAKGWLNTEAFF.

V usage is TRBV6-1 and J usage is TRBJ1-1; D not certain. The CDR3 runs 13 residues. Germline assignment: CDR1 MNHNS and CDR2 SASEGT. The germline V and J ends were trimmed by 8 bases and 5 bases, with 15 bases remaining between them. The CDR3 nucleotides are TGTGCCAGCGGGCGTTCCCGGATTACTGAAGCTTTCTTT. Protein product: CASGRSRITEAFF.

This clonotype came up a few times. The genes are TRBV7-2 and TRBJ2-7, with D perhaps matching TRBD2 (6 bases). Germline lookup yields CDR1 SGHTA and CDR2 FQGNSA. This CDR3 has 14 amino acids. The V end was cut by 2 bases, the J end by 2 bases, with 10 bases between. This CDR3 is CASSLWPGAYEQYF. In nucleotides, the CDR3 is TGTGCCAGCAGCTTATGGCCGGGAGCCTACGAGCAGTACTTC.

This clonotype was observed a few times. The chain uses TRBV20-1 and TRBJ2-3; 7 bases fit TRBD2. V was clipped by 6 bases and J by 1 base; unmatched bases: 7. From germline, CDR1 is DFQATT and CDR2 SNEGSKA (reference sequence). CDR3 length equals 14 residues. The CDR3 nucleotides read TGCAGTGCCGTAACTGGGGGGGGCACAGATACGCAGTATTTT. Translating it yields CSAVTGGGTDTQYF.

The chain couples TRBV6-1 to TRBJ2-3; 10 bases match TRBD2. In germline, CDR1 is MNHNS, CDR2 SASEGT. J lost 2 bases, V lost 8 bases, and 10 bases had no gene match. The CDR3 length is 16 residues. The DNA of the CDR3 is TGTGCCAGCGGACTCGTTCTAGCGGGAGTCACAGATACGCAGTATTTT. This gives the protein CASGLVLAGVTDTQYF.

This clonotype was counted only a few times. J is TRBJ1-6 and V is TRBV7-8, with 10 bases matching TRBD1. CDR3 length: 15 amino acids. J lost 11 bases, V lost 4 bases, and 8 bases had no gene match. In germline, CDR1 is SGHVS, CDR2 FQNEAQ. CDR3 coding DNA: TGTGCCAGCAGCTACTCGGGGACAGGGGAGGCACCCCTCCACTTT. Amino acids: CASSYSGTGEAPLHF.

This clonotype showed up just a few times. This sequence joins TRBV20-1 and TRBJ2-1; either TRBD1 or TRBD2 may fit D (5 bases each). Germline values: CDR1 DFQATT, CDR2 SNEGSKA (reference sequence). Trimming stripped 5 bases from V and 0 bases from J, with 14 bases between. The CDR3 loop spans 15 amino acids. The CDR3 loop reads CSAARDASSYNEQFF. The CDR3 nucleotides read TGCAGTGCTGCCCGGGACGCCAGCTCCTACAATGAGCAGTTCTTC.

The chain uses TRBV20-1 and TRBJ1-4; D not certain. Germline CDR1 DFQATT, CDR2 SNEGSKA (reference sequence). V lost 2 bases to trimming and J lost 2 bases, with 9 bases between them. The CDR3 runs to 14 residues. DNA for the CDR3: TGCAGTGCTAGAAGCAGTACGACTAATGAAAAACTGTTTTTT. It codes for CSARSSTTNEKLFF.

The chain combines TRBV6-1 with TRBJ1-2; D ambiguous. The CDR3 has 13 amino acids. Germline values: CDR1 MNHNS, CDR2 SASEGT. V was trimmed by 10 bases and J by 4 bases, leaving 16 bases between them. DNA for the CDR3: TGTGCCACCTCTACTCGGGGTGTCTATGGCTACACCTTC. This encodes CATSTRGVYGYTF.

The chain carries TRBV20-1 and TRBJ1-1; 8 bases are a match to TRBD1. Germline CDR1 DFQATT, CDR2 SNEGSKA (reference sequence). The length of the CDR3 is 14 residues. V dropped 6 bases and J dropped 5; count of bases not matched to a gene: 11. CDR3 DNA sequence: TGCAGTGCGGGGCAGGGGGCGGGAGGTACTGAAGCTTTCTTT. Translated: CSAGQGAGGTEAFF.